The clone carrying this T cell receptor (beta chain) turned up a few times. The antigen is not known. The study drew its donors from healthy HIV-negative adults without recent acute infections or vaccinations. Only Caucasian adults living in Nashville, Tennessee served as donors. The data were produced by immunoSEQ multiplex PCR, yet TCRdb's version contains in-frame clones alone and is incomplete. The data contain 400,000 to 550,000 clones, around 79% of them singletons. Trimming took 6 bases from V and 9 from J, leaving 18 bases between them. The germline gives CDR1 MNHNY, CDR2 SVGAGI (reference sequence). The CDR3 covers 14 residues. The data originate from a study of shared clonotypes between healthy human individuals. Study-wide findings and caveats: Blood was the sole source, and tissue repertoires probably differ.

Sequenced input: PBMCs. This TCR was recovered from a woman aged 40 to 55 in good health. Some clones in this sample may be carry-over from other donors' samples. V usage is TRBV6-6 and J usage is TRBJ2-1; D ambiguous. CDR3 coding DNA: TGTGCCAGCAGAGACGTGCGGAATAGGGCTGAGCAGTTCTTC. Protein product: CASRDVRNRAEQFF.